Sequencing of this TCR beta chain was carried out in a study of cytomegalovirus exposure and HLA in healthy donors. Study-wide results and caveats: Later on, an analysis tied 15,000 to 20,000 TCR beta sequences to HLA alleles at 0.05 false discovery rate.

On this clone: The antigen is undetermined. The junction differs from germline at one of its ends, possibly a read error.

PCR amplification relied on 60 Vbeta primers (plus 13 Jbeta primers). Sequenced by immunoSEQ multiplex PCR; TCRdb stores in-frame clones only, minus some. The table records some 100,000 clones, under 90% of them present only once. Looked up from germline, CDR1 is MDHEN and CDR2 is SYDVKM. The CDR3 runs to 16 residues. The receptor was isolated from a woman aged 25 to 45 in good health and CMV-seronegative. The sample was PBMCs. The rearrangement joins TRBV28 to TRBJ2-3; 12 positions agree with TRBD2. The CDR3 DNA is TGTGCCAGCAGTTCTGGACTAGCGGGGCACACAGATACGCAGTGTTTT. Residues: CASSSGLAGHTDTQCF.